The T cell receptor beta chain under discussion was sequenced for a study of CD4+ T cells in melanoma. The study, taken as a whole, reports: A reported correlation linked neoantigen-specific CD4+ T cells to CD8+, macrophage and B cell function. Neoantigen-specific CD4+ T cells in melanoma reportedly had diverse differentiation states.

This CDR3 contains 15 residues. CDR1 is SNHLY, CDR2 FYNNEI, per germline. The V and J ends lost 6 bases and 0 bases respectively, with 9 bases between them. TCRdb keeps only in-frame clones here, not all; method: immunoSEQ multiplex PCR. This sample has some 10,000 clones; approximately 61% occur once, and the top ten carry roughly 15%. This clone was found a few times. Its antigen is unknown. The V gene is TRBV2, the J gene TRBJ1-6; no reliable D call. The sample consisted of cells from a culture (not recorded whether cultured in vitro). The clonotype originates from a human donor with melanoma. The CDR3 is CASSVVSSYNSPLHF. The CDR3 coding sequence is TGTGCCAGCAGCGTTGTGAGCTCCTATAATTCACCCCTCCACTTT.